This T cell receptor (beta chain) comes out of a study of response to subunit inactivated influenza vaccine. MiXCR, run by TCRdb on the RT-PCR reads, gives a single entry per CDR3 protein. The table includes about 190,000 distinct CDR3 sequences, approximately 14% detected once. Whole-study findings and limits: The authors offered the suggestion that each seasonal influenza vaccination recruits few new T cells.

Notes on this clonotype: The antigen is not known.

Trimming took off 5 bases at V and 7 bases at J, with 19 bases between the two ends. This CDR3 comprises 15 residues. Germline V lookup: CDR1 SEHNR, CDR2 FQNEAQ (reference sequence). The TCR was taken from a man aged 50 to 59 who received an inactivated influenza vaccine. This rearrangement joins TRBV7-9 to TRBJ2-3, with D hard to call. Sequenced material: CD8+ T cells sorted from PBMCs, taken 5 to 6 days after vaccination. As DNA, the CDR3 is TGTGCCAGCAGCCCCACCAGGATGAATCTGTATACGCAGTATTTT. Translation: CASSPTRMNLYTQYF. Supplemented by reference TRBV7-9 and TRBJ2-3, the full variable domain reads DTGVSQNPRHKITKRGQNVTFRCDPISEHNRLYWYRQTLGQGPEFLTYFQNEAQLEKSRLLSDRFSAERPKGSFSTLEIQRTEQGDSAMYLCASSPTRMNLYTQYFGPGTRLTVL.